This T cell receptor beta chain was recovered during a study of shared clonotypes between healthy human individuals. Findings and limits, study-wide: Non-shared clonotypes had lower generation probabilities than clonotypes shared by all four sorted-subset donors. For naive CD4 cells, 4.5% to 6.5% of clonotypes were shared across a handful of donors.

The CDR3 runs 15 residues. With 3 bases clipped from V and 1 base from J, the junction kept 4 bases outside the gene matches. Germline values: CDR1 SGHRS, CDR2 YFSETQ. Recent vaccinations or acute infections were absent in the healthy HIV-negative adult donors. As concerns this clone: Its cognate antigen is unknown. Other DNA sequences in this sample translate to the same CDR3.

Samples underwent the assay at deep level. TCRdb's table, derived via immunoSEQ multiplex PCR, lists solely in-frame clones and lacks some. The top ten clones hold about 0.13% of a sample with millions of clones, around 94% of them seen once. The sample comprised naive CD4+ T cells sorted from blood. Subset: CD45RA+ positively selected. The receptor's source is a young man in good health. This chain connects TRBV5-1 to TRBJ1-1; TRBD1 matches 9 bases. As DNA, the CDR3 is TGCGCCAGCAGCTCGAAACAGGGGGCGAACACTGAAGCTTTCTTT. As protein: CASSSKQGANTEAFF.